These 19 T cell receptor beta chains were all obtained from the same sample, sequenced in a study of blood T cell repertoires in COVID-19. TCRdb keeps only in-frame clones here, not all; method: immunoSEQ multiplex PCR. The table lists over 25,000 clones, 85% of them singletons. The sequenced sample was peripheral blood. The source of these receptors is a woman in her sixties with active COVID-19.

The rearrangement uses TRBV28 and TRBJ1-5; D possibly corresponds to TRBD1 (6 bases). Germline V gene sequence: CDR1 MDHEN, CDR2 SYDVKM. This CDR3 contains 13 residues. V lost 8 bases and J lost 6, with 14 bases in between. The CDR3, as DNA: TGTGCCAGCCGAGGGGGTTCCTTTCAGCCCCAGCATTTT. This codes for CASRGGSFQPQHF.

The V gene is TRBV15, the J gene TRBJ2-3; D not certain. CDR1 is LNHNV and CDR2 is YYDKDF in the germline V gene (reference sequence). This CDR3 has 12 residues. V lost 5 bases, J lost 5 bases, and 8 bases lay in between. The CDR3 DNA is TGTGCCACCAGCCGAGCAATAGATACGCAGTATTTT. It encodes CATSRAIDTQYF. Complete variable domain (other parts from reference TRBV15 and TRBJ2-3): DAMVIQNPRYQVTQFGKPVTLSCSQTLNHNVMYWYQQKSSQAPKLLFHYYDKDFNNEADTPDNFQSRRPNTSFCFLDIRSPGLGDTAMYLCATSRAIDTQYFGPGTRLTVL.

The J gene is TRBJ2-1, the V gene TRBV7-9; TRBD2 matches 16 bases. Trimming took 6 bases from V and 6 from J; bases not matched to a gene: 11. The CDR3 runs 18 residues. Germline V gene sequence: CDR1 SEHNR, CDR2 FQNEAQ (reference sequence). The DNA of the CDR3 is TGTGCCAGCAGTCCACCCGGGGGACTAGCGGGAGGGCCCAATGAGCAGTTCTTC. It codes for CASSPPGGLAGGPNEQFF.

DNA for the CDR3: TGTGCCATGGCCCGGGGGGGAACCTACGAGCAGTACTTC. As protein: CAMARGGTYEQYF. V usage is TRBV10-3 and J usage is TRBJ2-7; 8 positions agree with TRBD2. The ends lost 9 bases at V and 2 bases at J; junction bases unmatched: 6. CDR3 length: 13 amino acids. Germline V gene data show CDR1 as ENHRY and CDR2 as SYGVKD.

This clone was detected only once. V is TRBV2 and J is TRBJ1-5, with D possibly being TRBD1 (5 bases). V was pared by 6 bases and J by 4 bases, with 13 bases between. CDR1 and CDR2 (germline): SNHLY, FYNNEI. There are 14 residues in the CDR3. The CDR3 is CASRDQGWNQPQHF. CDR3 coding DNA: TGTGCCAGCAGGGACCAGGGTTGGAATCAGCCCCAGCATTTT.

The V call is TRBV7-2, the J call TRBJ2-2; a weak D match, TRBD2 (6 bases). The CDR3 is 15 amino acids. Germline V gene sequence: CDR1 SGHTA, CDR2 FQGNSA. Deletions cut 1 base from V and 7 bases from J, with 13 bases between. The CDR3 region has the DNA TGTGCCAGCAGCTTAGGGACGGGAGCCAGCGGGGAGCTGTTTTTT. As protein: CASSLGTGASGELFF. Filled out from reference TRBV7-2 and TRBJ2-2, the complete variable domain reads GAGVSQSPSNKVTEKGKDVELRCDPISGHTALYWYRQSLGQGLEFLIYFQGNSAPDKSGLPSDRFSAERTGGSVSTLTIQRTQQEDSAVYLCASSLGTGASGELFFGEGSRLTVL.

The genes are TRBV2 and TRBJ2-5; 15 positions match TRBD2. The CDR3 runs to 17 residues. The trim removed 6 bases at V and 5 bases at J, leaving 10 bases unmatched. Germline CDR1 and CDR2: SNHLY and FYNNEI. The CDR3 sequence: CASSRTSGRATVETQYF. CDR3 DNA sequence: TGTGCCAGCAGCCGGACTAGCGGGAGGGCCACGGTTGAGACCCAGTACTTC.

Here the CDR3 reads CASSLDPGQGIEKLFF. The DNA for the CDR3 is TGTGCCAGCAGCCTAGATCCGGGACAGGGAATTGAAAAACTGTTTTTT. V gene TRBV7-9 combines with J gene TRBJ1-4; TRBD1 agrees at 9 bases. In germline, CDR1 is SEHNR, CDR2 FQNEAQ (reference sequence). This CDR3 has 16 amino acids. V was pared by 5 bases and J by 7 bases, with 11 bases of the junction left unmatched. Variable domain in full (rest from reference TRBV7-9 and TRBJ1-4): DTGVSQNPRHKITKRGQNVTFRCDPISEHNRLYWYRQTLGQGPEFLTYFQNEAQLEKSRLLSDRFSAERPKGSFSTLEIQRTEQGDSAMYLCASSLDPGQGIEKLFFGSGTQLSVL.

This chain uses TRBV27 with TRBJ1-6; TRBD1 agrees at 8 bases. Germline CDR1 and CDR2: MNHEY and SMNVEV (reference sequence). This CDR3 is 15 amino acids long. V lost 7 bases to trimming and J lost 6 bases; unmatched junction nucleotides: 8. CDR3 DNA sequence: TGTGCCAGCAAGACTCAGGGGGCAATTAATTCACCCCTCCACTTT. Translating it yields CASKTQGAINSPLHF.

V is TRBV3-1 (or the pseudogene TRBV3-2) and J is TRBJ1-2, with unresolved D. CDR3 length: 13 residues. Germline V lookup: CDR1 LGHDT, CDR2 YNNKEL (reference sequence). Between the trimmed V and J ends, which lost 2 bases and 7 bases, there was a span of 11 bases. In DNA form, the CDR3 reads TGTGCCAGCAGCCAAATTCCTGGCTTTGGCTACACCTTC. Its protein is CASSQIPGFGYTF.

This clone showed up just once. The chain joins TRBV7-2 to TRBJ2-5; TRBD2 matches at 8 bases. The CDR3 is made up of 15 amino acids. V gave up 1 base and J gave up 9 bases; unmatched junction bases: 10. CDR1 is SGHTA, CDR2 FQGNSA, per germline. CDR3 DNA sequence: TGTGCCAGCAGCTTAGTGGCGGGGGGTATAGTGGCCCAGTACTTC. Its translation is CASSLVAGGIVAQYF.

The rearrangement links TRBV11-2 to TRBJ1-2, with D possibly matching TRBD1 (6 bases). Per the germline V gene, CDR1 is SGHAT and CDR2 is FQNNGV. This CDR3 is built from 12 residues. The V and J ends lost 1 base and 8 bases respectively, with 8 bases between them. CDR3 protein: CASSLGGGGYTF. CDR3 nucleotide sequence: TGTGCCAGCAGCTTAGGGGGGGGCGGCTACACCTTC.

This rearrangement joins TRBV30 to TRBJ2-3; TRBD1 is a possible D gene (6 bases). There are 15 residues in the CDR3. V lost 1 base and J 2 bases, leaving 13 bases between the germline ends. Germline CDR1 reads GTSNPN; CDR2 reads SVGIG (reference sequence). The CDR3 sequence is CAWSAQGLDTDTQYF. CDR3 DNA: TGTGCCTGGAGTGCACAGGGTCTGGACACAGATACGCAGTATTTT. Looking up the rest from reference TRBV30 and TRBJ2-3 gives the full variable domain: SQTIHQWPATLVQPVGSPLSLECTVEGTSNPNLYWYRQAAGRGLQLLFYSVGIGQISSEVPQNLSASRPQDRQFILSSKKLLLSDSGFYLCAWSAQGLDTDTQYFGPGTRLTVL.

This chain's CDR3 is CASSPGAGREQFF. CDR3 coding DNA: TGTGCCAGCTCACCAGGGGCAGGGCGCGAGCAGTTCTTC. The V gene is TRBV18, the J gene TRBJ2-1; weak D call: TRBD1 (5 bases). CDR3 size: 13 residues. V lost 2 bases, J lost 10 bases, and 12 bases lay in between. Looked up from germline, CDR1 is KGHSH and CDR2 is LQKENI.

This chain connects TRBV28 to TRBJ2-5; 8 bases map to TRBD1. This CDR3 has 15 amino acids. Trimming removed 8 bases from V and 1 base from J; junction bases left unmatched: 9. CDR1 and CDR2 (germline): MDHEN, SYDVKM. CDR3 region: CASQGAWRSQETQYF. The CDR3 nucleotides are TGTGCCAGCCAGGGGGCCTGGCGTTCCCAAGAGACCCAGTACTTC. Complete variable domain (other parts from reference TRBV28 and TRBJ2-5): DVKVTQSSRYLVKRTGEKVFLECVQDMDHENMFWYRQDPGLGLRLIYFSYDVKMKEKGDIPEGYSVSREKKERFSLILESASTNQTSMYLCASQGAWRSQETQYFGPGTRLLVL.

The V gene is TRBV2, the J gene TRBJ2-3, with D perhaps TRBD2 (6 bases). The V gene lost 5 bases and the J gene lost 8 bases, with 11 bases spanning the gap. This CDR3 comprises 12 residues. Germline V gene sequence: CDR1 SNHLY, CDR2 FYNNEI. The CDR3 DNA follows: TGTGCCAGCAGTCCGGGGGTCGGTACGCAGTATTTT. Amino acids: CASSPGVGTQYF.

The chain carries TRBV5-1 and TRBJ2-1; 7 nucleotides line up with TRBD1. With 0 bases clipped from V and 3 bases from J, the junction kept 3 bases outside the gene matches. Germline assignment: CDR1 SGHRS and CDR2 YFSETQ. This CDR3 is built from 15 residues. DNA of the CDR3: TGCGCCAGCAGCTTGGCCGGGGACAGCTACAATGAGCAGTTCTTC. Protein sequence: CASSLAGDSYNEQFF.

The J gene is TRBJ1-6, the V gene TRBV7-2; maybe TRBD1 (6 bases). Germline CDR1 is SGHTA and CDR2 is FQGNSA. The V end was cut by 1 base, the J end by 9 bases, with 10 bases between. This CDR3 is 14 amino acids long. The CDR3: CASSLVPGVSPLHF. The CDR3 DNA sequence: TGTGCCAGCAGCTTAGTGCCAGGGGTTTCACCCCTCCACTTT.

The rearrangement joins TRBV5-1 to TRBJ2-5; D remains unclear. The germline gives CDR1 SGHRS, CDR2 YFSETQ. The CDR3 length is 12 residues. Deletions cut 2 bases from V and 3 bases from J, with 5 bases between. CDR3 residues: CASSLGEETQYF. CDR3 DNA sequence: TGCGCCAGCAGCTTAGGAGAAGAGACCCAGTACTTC.